Below are 25 T cell receptor beta chains sequenced from a single sample in a study of memory CD4+ T cells and cytomegalovirus serostatus. Sequencing was performed with immunoSEQ multiplex PCR; in TCRdb, only in-frame clones are kept and a portion is missing. This table holds some 52,000 clones, 65% to 80% found once. The sort gate was single viable CD3+CD4+CD8-CD45RO+ cells for memory CD4+ T cells. Sequencing used memory CD4+ T cells from blood. The source is an adult in good health and CMV-seropositive.

V and J are TRBV11-2 and TRBJ2-7; the D is unclear. This CDR3 spans 13 amino acids. From germline, CDR1 is SGHAT and CDR2 FQNNGV. The V gene lost 0 bases and the J gene lost 5 bases, with 8 bases spanning the gap. The CDR3 DNA sequence: TGTGCCAGCAGCTTAGATGCCAGGCACGAGCAGTACTTC. Translating gives CASSLDARHEQYF. The full variable domain, in which reference TRBV11-2 and TRBJ2-7 provide the parts outside the CDR3, is EAGVAQSPRYKIIEKRQSVAFWCNPISGHATLYWYQQILGQGPKLLIQFQNNGVVDDSQLPKDRFSAERLKGVDSTLKIQPAKLEDSAVYLCASSLDARHEQYFGPGTRLTVT.

The chain employs TRBV6-1 and TRBJ2-1; no clear D. CDR3 length equals 12 residues. Germline values: CDR1 MNHNS, CDR2 SASEGT. V lost 0 bases and J lost 16, with 13 bases in between. The CDR3 sequence: CASSEARAIPFF. The CDR3, as DNA: TGTGCCAGCAGTGAAGCGCGTGCTATCCCCTTCTTC.

The sample holds one count of this clone. This chain uses TRBV19 with TRBJ1-1; no clear D gene. V lost 4 bases and J 4 bases, leaving 16 bases between the germline ends. The CDR3 contains 15 residues. CDR1 and CDR2 from the germline V gene are LNHDA and SQIVND (reference sequence). Here the CDR3 reads CASSTPRAGGTEAFF. CDR3 DNA: TGTGCCAGTAGTACGCCCCGCGCGGGCGGCACTGAAGCTTTCTTT.

This sequence joins TRBV28 and TRBJ2-2; the D gene is possibly TRBD2 (6 bases). The CDR3 has 14 amino acids. Germline V gene lookup returns CDR1 MDHEN and CDR2 SYDVKM. The V and J ends lost 3 bases and 6 bases respectively, with 11 bases between them. The CDR3: CASSFWGRPGELFF. DNA of the CDR3: TGTGCCAGCAGTTTTTGGGGGAGGCCCGGGGAGCTGTTTTTT.

The V gene is TRBV5-1, the J gene TRBJ2-3; maybe TRBD1 (6 bases). V was trimmed by 0 bases and J by 1 base, leaving 12 bases between them. CDR3 length: 16 residues. Per germline, CDR1 SGHRS and CDR2 YFSETQ. In nucleotides, the CDR3 is TGCGCCAGCAGCTTGGTACCCAGGGGTGGCACAGATACGCAGTATTTT. Translation: CASSLVPRGGTDTQYF.

The rearrangement uses TRBV15 and TRBJ2-1; 13 positions match TRBD2. The CDR3 is 20 residues long. CDR1 is LNHNV, CDR2 YYDKDF, per germline (reference sequence). J gave up 2 bases and V 1 base, and 11 bases lay outside the gene matches. CDR3 in amino acids: CATSRGGYWTSGSAYNEQFF. The CDR3 DNA is TGTGCCACCAGCAGAGGGGGTTACTGGACTAGCGGGAGTGCCTACAATGAGCAGTTCTTC.

V is TRBV15 and J is TRBJ2-2, with D possibly being TRBD1 (5 bases). The CDR3 consists of 17 residues. Trimming took 0 bases from V and 6 from J, leaving 17 bases between them. Germline CDR1 and CDR2: LNHNV and YYDKDF (reference sequence). In DNA form, the CDR3 reads TGTGCCACCAGCAGAGATAGCCGGACATGGGGTTCCGGGGAGCTGTTTTTT. Protein sequence: CATSRDSRTWGSGELFF.

This clone has more than one count but fewer than ten. This chain joins TRBV19 and TRBJ1-1; D is ambiguous. V lost 5 bases and J 1 base, leaving 11 bases between the germline ends. Germline CDR1 is LNHDA and CDR2 is SQIVND (reference sequence). CDR3 length equals 14 residues. As DNA, the CDR3 is TGTGCCAGTAGTCCCATAGAACGGAACACTGAAGCTTTCTTT. Translation: CASSPIERNTEAFF. Complete variable domain (other parts from reference TRBV19 and TRBJ1-1): DGGITQSPKYLFRKEGQNVTLSCEQNLNHDAMYWYRQDPGQGLRLIYYSQIVNDFQKGDIAEGYSVSREKKESFPLTVTSAQKNPTAFYLCASSPIERNTEAFFGQGTRLTVV.

The J gene is TRBJ2-5, the V gene TRBV5-1; 15 nucleotides agree with TRBD2. Germline lookup yields CDR1 SGHRS and CDR2 YFSETQ. Losses at the gene ends were 0 bases for V and 5 bases for J; bases not matched to a gene: 5. CDR3 length: 17 residues. The CDR3 reads CASSLEGTSGRRETQYF. CDR3 coding DNA: TGCGCCAGCAGCTTGGAAGGGACTAGCGGGAGGAGGGAGACCCAGTACTTC.

The chain employs TRBV16 and TRBJ1-1; 7 bases align to TRBD1. From germline, CDR1 is KGHSY and CDR2 FQNENV. With 7 bases clipped from V and 7 bases from J, the junction kept 9 bases outside the gene matches. The CDR3 spans 13 residues. The CDR3 region has the DNA TGTGCCAGCACTCCCCCCGACAGGGTTGAAGCTTTCTTT. It codes for CASTPPDRVEAFF.

V and J are TRBV5-1 and TRBJ2-3, with 10 bases aligning to TRBD2. V shed 3 bases, J shed 0 bases, and the junction held 4 bases outside the gene matches. CDR1 and CDR2 (germline): SGHRS, YFSETQ. CDR3 size: 16 residues. The chain's CDR3 is CASSSLTSGSTDTQYF. The CDR3 DNA reads TGCGCCAGCAGCTCGCTGACTAGCGGGAGCACAGATACGCAGTATTTT.

The chain recombines TRBV19 with TRBJ1-1; D is undetermined. The CDR3 extends over 12 amino acids. From germline, CDR1 is LNHDA and CDR2 SQIVND (reference sequence). The V end lost 8 bases, the J end lost 1 base, and 8 bases lay between the germline ends. CDR3 DNA: TGTGCCAGTCAATGGTGGAACACTGAAGCTTTCTTT. This gives the protein CASQWWNTEAFF.

The chain carries TRBV9 and TRBJ1-3; D not resolved. Trimming cost V 3 bases and J 0 bases, with 16 bases left between them. Germline assignment: CDR1 SGDLS and CDR2 YYNGEE. The length of the CDR3 is 17 residues. In nucleotides, the CDR3 is TGTGCCAGCAGCGAGGGCTCTCCTCCACTCTCTGGAAACACCATATATTTT. Its protein product is CASSEGSPPLSGNTIYF. Drawing the rest from reference TRBV9 and TRBJ1-3, the complete variable domain is DSGVTQTPKHLITATGQRVTLRCSPRSGDLSVYWYQQSLDQGLQFLIQYYNGEERAKGNILERFSAQQFPDLHSELNLSSLELGDSALYFCASSEGSPPLSGNTIYFGEGSWLTVV.

This clone occurred a few times. This chain connects TRBV5-6 to TRBJ2-1; D is possibly TRBD1 or TRBD2 (5 bases each). This CDR3 region has 15 residues. Trimming left V 1 base short and J 3 bases short, with 11 bases between. Germline V gene lookup returns CDR1 SGHDT and CDR2 YYEEEE. The DNA of the CDR3 is TGTGCCAGCAGCTTGTGGGGCGGAGGCTACAATGAGCAGTTCTTC. Residues: CASSLWGGGYNEQFF.

The chain is built from TRBV5-6 and TRBJ2-4; D possibly corresponds to TRBD2 (5 bases). With 1 base removed from V and 6 bases from J, the gap between germline ends came to 14 bases. The length of the CDR3 is 15 residues. Germline CDR1 is SGHDT and CDR2 is YYEEEE. The CDR3 sequence: CASSLTGVIRNIQYF. CDR3 nucleotide sequence: TGTGCCAGCAGCTTGACCGGGGTAATTCGAAACATTCAGTACTTC.

The chain couples TRBV14 to TRBJ2-3; the D is unclear. The length of the CDR3 is 16 residues. With 3 bases removed from V and 1 base from J, the gap between germline ends came to 14 bases. Per germline, CDR1 SGHDN and CDR2 FVKESK. CDR3 amino acids: CASSHLSRIGTDTQYF. The DNA of the CDR3 is TGTGCCAGCAGCCACCTCAGTAGAATAGGCACAGATACGCAGTATTTT.

This chain links TRBV27 with TRBJ1-4, with D maybe TRBD1 (6 bases). Germline V gene data show CDR1 as MNHEY and CDR2 as SMNVEV (reference sequence). CDR3 size: 12 residues. V was shortened by 5 bases and J by 11 bases, with 12 bases between the two germline ends. CDR3 sequence reads: CASSLGGGKLFF. CDR3 coding DNA: TGTGCCAGCAGTCTCGGGGGCGGGAAACTGTTTTTT.

The rearrangement joins TRBV9 to TRBJ1-1; TRBD1 matches at 9 bases. After removal of 0 bases from V and 8 bases from J, the junction contained 2 bases not matched to a gene. CDR3 length equals 13 residues. From germline, CDR1 is SGDLS and CDR2 YYNGEE. This chain's CDR3 is CASSVATGGEAFF. The DNA for the CDR3 is TGTGCCAGCAGCGTAGCGACAGGGGGAGAAGCTTTCTTT.

The genes are TRBV2 and TRBJ1-1; unclear D gene. The CDR3 contains 11 residues. The germline CDR1 and CDR2 sequences are SNHLY and FYNNEI. Trimming stripped 7 bases from V and 4 bases from J, with 7 bases between. DNA for the CDR3: TGTGCCAGCACGCGTGGCACTGAAGCTTTCTTT. Translation gives CASTRGTEAFF.

Comments on this clone: Other DNA sequences in the same sample also yield this CDR3. The CDR3 loop is CASSFSGLAGVYNEQFF. Written as DNA, the CDR3 is TGTGCCAGCAGTTTTTCCGGACTAGCGGGGGTATACAATGAGCAGTTCTTC. This rearrangement joins TRBV2 to TRBJ2-1, with 13 nucleotides matching TRBD2. V dropped 5 bases and J dropped 4; count of bases not matched to a gene: 8. This CDR3 is built from 17 residues. Looked up from germline, CDR1 is SNHLY and CDR2 is FYNNEI.

In DNA form, the CDR3 reads TGTGCCAGCAGTTCCCGACAGGGGGTGCCGGACGAGCAGTACTTC. This translates into CASSSRQGVPDEQYF. The V gene is TRBV6-6, the J gene TRBJ2-7; 9 nucleotides agree with TRBD1. V lost 4 bases to trimming and J lost 5 bases; unmatched junction nucleotides: 9. There are 15 residues in the CDR3. Germline assignment: CDR1 MNHNY and CDR2 SVGAGI (reference sequence).

This chain connects TRBV6-1 to TRBJ2-7; no clear D. The germline CDR1 and CDR2 sequences are MNHNS and SASEGT. Trimming took 6 bases from V and 2 from J, leaving 17 bases between them. CDR3 length equals 15 residues. The CDR3 nucleotides read TGTGCCAGCAGCCAAAACCTGCCGGGCCCCTACGAGCAGTACTTC. This sequence encodes CASSQNLPGPYEQYF.

As concerns this clone: This CDR3 is also generated by other DNA sequences in the sample. The V and J genes are TRBV6-1 and TRBJ2-7; 12 positions match TRBD2. V lost 3 bases and J lost 3; bases outside the gene matches: 0. The germline V gene has CDR1 MNHNS and CDR2 SASEGT. This CDR3 is built from 14 residues. The CDR3 is CASSEGLAGYEQYF. The DNA of the CDR3 is TGTGCCAGCAGTGAGGGACTAGCGGGCTACGAGCAGTACTTC.

The rearrangement links TRBV9 to TRBJ1-2; possibly TRBD1 for D (6 bases). The ends were cut back, 2 bases at V and 7 bases at J, with 18 bases in the middle. Germline lookup yields CDR1 SGDLS and CDR2 YYNGEE. CDR3 length equals 15 residues. The chain's CDR3 is CASSVPGASGRGYTF. The CDR3, as DNA: TGTGCCAGCAGCGTCCCGGGGGCCTCGGGACGTGGCTACACCTTC.

The V gene is TRBV28, the J gene TRBJ2-7, with 11 bases lining up with TRBD2. Looked up from germline, CDR1 is MDHEN and CDR2 is SYDVKM. V lost 4 bases and J lost 2; bases outside the gene matches: 16. This CDR3 contains 19 residues. For the CDR3, the DNA is TGTGCCAGCAGTTCCCCGGTCCTAAGGACTAGCGGGTCCCCCTACGAGCAGTACTTC. Protein sequence: CASSSPVLRTSGSPYEQYF.